This entry features one T cell receptor beta chain sequence. No antigen is known for it. The data were obtained in a study of Ad26.COV2.S vaccination and SARS-CoV-2 variants. Study overall: Once, or twice with 56 days between doses, Ad26.COV2.S was given intramuscularly.

Treatment given: roughly 18 received Ad26.COV2.S at low or high dose, single or two shots; several received placebo; per-sample allocation not given. Sample collection was performed on day 63 after the first vaccine or placebo injection. A Boston donor was an adult aged 18-55 years. TCRdb keeps only in-frame clones here, not all; method: immunoSEQ multiplex PCR. This table holds roughly 680,000 clones, 70% to 90% found once. Study-wide points: Total responses of T cells may have been underestimated by the analyses of TCR breadth and depth. Comparable non-spike TCR breadth was observed in vaccine and placebo recipients.

This material consisted of peripheral blood, taken in a trial of Ad26.COV2.S vaccine versus placebo. This receptor was identified in a person aged 18-60 years who received the Ad26.COV2.S COVID-19 vaccine or a placebo.

The CDR3 sequence: CASSTSGVITGELFF. The CDR3 region has the DNA TGCGCCAGCAGCACGTCTGGCGTGATCACCGGGGAGCTGTTTTTT. The chain is built from TRBV5-1 and TRBJ2-2; D unresolved. Trimming left V 4 bases short and J 4 bases short, with 14 bases between. This CDR3 comprises 15 residues. Per the germline V gene, CDR1 is SGHRS and CDR2 is YFSETQ. Using reference TRBV5-1 and TRBJ2-2 for the parts outside the CDR3, the full variable domain is KAGVTQTPRYLIKTRGQQVTLSCSPISGHRSVSWYQQTPGQGLQFLFEYFSETQRNKGNFPGRFSGRQFSNSRSEMNVSTLELGDSALYLCASSTSGVITGELFFGEGSRLTVL.